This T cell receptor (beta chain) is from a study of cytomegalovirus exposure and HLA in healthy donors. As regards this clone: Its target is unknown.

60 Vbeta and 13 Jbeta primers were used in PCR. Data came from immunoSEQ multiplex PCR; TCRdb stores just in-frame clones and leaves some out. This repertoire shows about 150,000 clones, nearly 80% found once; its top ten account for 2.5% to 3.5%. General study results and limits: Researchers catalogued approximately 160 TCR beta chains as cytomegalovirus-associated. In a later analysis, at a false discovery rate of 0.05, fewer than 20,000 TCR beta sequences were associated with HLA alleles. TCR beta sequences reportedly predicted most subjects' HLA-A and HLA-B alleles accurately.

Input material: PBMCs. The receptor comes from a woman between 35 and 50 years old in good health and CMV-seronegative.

The CDR3 spells CASRPTGAYNSPLHF. The CDR3 DNA reads TGTGCCAGCAGACCGACAGGAGCATATAATTCACCCCTCCACTTT. The chain links TRBV6-1 to TRBJ1-6; perhaps TRBD1 as D (6 bases). The germline CDR1 and CDR2 sequences are MNHNS and SASEGT. With 6 bases removed from V and 4 bases from J, the gap between germline ends came to 13 bases. CDR3 length equals 15 residues.